One and the same sample provided the 22 T cell receptor beta chains below, sequenced in a study of blood T cell repertoires in COVID-19. Profiled with immunoSEQ multiplex PCR; TCRdb holds only in-frame clones, not every one. Of some 74,000 clones in the sample, roughly 80% were seen once. Specimen: peripheral blood. The receptors shown here come from an older man with acute or convalescent COVID-19.

The chain has TRBV4-1 and TRBJ2-7; 10 nucleotides agree with TRBD2. Trimming removed 2 bases from V and 1 base from J; junction bases left unmatched: 2. The CDR3 length is 15 residues. From germline, CDR1 is MGHRA and CDR2 YSYEKL. CDR3 coding DNA: TGCGCCAGCAGCCAACTAGCGGGAGATTCCTACGAGCAGTACTTC. The encoded protein is CASSQLAGDSYEQYF.

This clone was detected only once. The rearrangement joins TRBV7-2 to TRBJ1-6; TRBD1 matches 8 bases. There are 16 residues in the CDR3. Germline V gene lookup returns CDR1 SGHTA and CDR2 FQGNSA. J was trimmed by 9 bases and V by 0 bases; bases with no gene match: 7. CDR3 DNA: TGTGCCAGCAGCTTAGCCCTAGGACAGGGCAGTTCACCCCTCCACTTT. This encodes CASSLALGQGSSPLHF.

The gene calls are TRBV6-2 or TRBV6-3 and TRBJ1-2; no firm D call. The CDR3 is made up of 12 amino acids. V was pared by 6 bases and J by 4 bases, with 9 bases between. Germline V gene sequence: CDR1 MNHEY, CDR2 SVGEGT. CDR3 in amino acids: CASSPGVYGYTF. As DNA, the CDR3 is TGTGCCAGCAGCCCTGGAGTCTATGGCTACACCTTC.

This clone occurred a few times. CDR3 sequence: CASRRDRTYEQYF. In DNA, the CDR3 is TGTGCCAGCAGGCGGGACAGGACCTACGAGCAGTACTTC. The chain carries TRBV7-9 and TRBJ2-7; 8 bases match TRBD1. The CDR3 spans 13 residues. Germline lookup yields CDR1 SEHNR and CDR2 FQNEAQ (reference sequence). With 6 bases clipped from V and 2 bases from J, the junction kept 3 bases outside the gene matches. The variable domain in full, completed from reference TRBV7-9 and TRBJ2-7, reads DTGVSQNPRHKITKRGQNVTFRCDPISEHNRLYWYRQTLGQGPEFLTYFQNEAQLEKSRLLSDRFSAERPKGSFSTLEIQRTEQGDSAMYLCASRRDRTYEQYFGPGTRLTVT.

V usage is TRBV21-1 and J usage is TRBJ2-2; the table's D call TRBD2 went unverified against the DNA. TRBV21-1 is a listed pseudogene. The CDR3 runs 15 residues. CDR3 sequence reads: CAKRGEGLGTGELFF. The CDR3 nucleotides are TGTGCCAAACGGGGGGAAGGACTAGGCACCGGGGAGCTGTTTTTT.

V gene TRBV28 combines with J gene TRBJ2-3; the match to TRBD1 covers 9 bases. The CDR3 totals 16 residues. With V trimmed by 3 bases and J by 2 bases, 6 bases remained unmatched. The germline gives CDR1 MDHEN, CDR2 SYDVKM. The CDR3 reads CASSFWTGAYTDTQYF. In DNA, the CDR3 is TGTGCCAGCAGTTTTTGGACAGGGGCTTACACAGATACGCAGTATTTT.

The chain employs TRBV28 and TRBJ2-7; perhaps TRBD1 as D (6 bases). Germline V gene lookup returns CDR1 MDHEN and CDR2 SYDVKM. The ends were cut back, 4 bases at V and 5 bases at J, with 18 bases in the middle. The CDR3 is 15 residues long. CDR3 amino acids: CASSSSGTNAHEQYF. The CDR3 nucleotides are TGTGCCAGCAGTTCCTCCGGGACAAACGCTCACGAGCAGTACTTC. The complete variable domain, with remaining parts taken from reference TRBV28 and TRBJ2-7, reads DVKVTQSSRYLVKRTGEKVFLECVQDMDHENMFWYRQDPGLGLRLIYFSYDVKMKEKGDIPEGYSVSREKKERFSLILESASTNQTSMYLCASSSSGTNAHEQYFGPGTRLTVT.

The rearrangement links TRBV18 to TRBJ2-1; D is undetermined. V dropped 6 bases and J dropped 6 bases, with 12 bases sitting between them. This CDR3 has 13 residues. Germline V CDR1 and CDR2: KGHSH, LQKENI. In nucleotides, the CDR3 is TGTGCCAGCTCCCTCCGGGTTTTCAATGAGCAGTTCTTC. Translated, it gives CASSLRVFNEQFF. Variable domain in full (rest from reference TRBV18 and TRBJ2-1): NAGVMQNPRHLVRRRGQEARLRCSPMKGHSHVYWYRQLPEEGLKFMVYLQKENIIDESGMPKERFSAEFPKEGPSILRIQQVVRGDSAAYFCASSLRVFNEQFFGPGTRLTVL.

The chain couples TRBV5-1 to TRBJ2-3; D might be TRBD1 (6 bases). The ends were cut back, 4 bases at V and 4 bases at J, with 19 bases in the middle. CDR1 SGHRS and CDR2 YFSETQ come from the germline V gene. The CDR3 length is 16 residues. In DNA form, the CDR3 reads TGCGCCAGCAGCCCCGAAGGGCAGGGGCTCGCAGATACGCAGTATTTT. It specifies CASSPEGQGLADTQYF.

This rearrangement joins TRBV7-9 to TRBJ2-7, with 8 bases that match TRBD1. CDR3 length: 15 residues. Germline V gene lookup returns CDR1 SEHNR and CDR2 FQNEAQ (reference sequence). J was trimmed by 0 bases and V by 3 bases; bases with no gene match: 4. The CDR3 nucleotides read TGTGCCAGCAGCTTCCCTCAGGGGGCCTCCTACGAGCAGTACTTC. Translated, it gives CASSFPQGASYEQYF.

The chain couples TRBV7-2 to TRBJ1-2, with 12 bases matching TRBD1. The CDR3 extends over 16 amino acids. Germline lookup yields CDR1 SGHTA and CDR2 FQGNSA. The V segment lost 2 bases and the J segment 6 bases; nucleotides outside the gene matches: 7. The CDR3 sequence is CASSLRGTGGKDGYTF. The DNA of the CDR3 is TGTGCCAGCAGCTTACGCGGGACAGGGGGCAAGGATGGCTACACCTTC. Supplemented by reference TRBV7-2 and TRBJ1-2, the full variable domain reads GAGVSQSPSNKVTEKGKDVELRCDPISGHTALYWYRQSLGQGLEFLIYFQGNSAPDKSGLPSDRFSAERTGGSVSTLTIQRTQQEDSAVYLCASSLRGTGGKDGYTFGSGTRLTVV.

V usage is TRBV27 and J usage is TRBJ2-3, with D maybe TRBD2 (5 bases). The CDR3 totals 16 residues. From germline, CDR1 is MNHEY and CDR2 SMNVEV (reference sequence). Trimming shortened V by 4 bases and J by 1 base, and 15 bases separated the two germline ends. In nucleotides, the CDR3 is TGTGCCAGCAGTTCCGCCGGCGGGCCCCGCACAGATACGCAGTATTTT. Translation gives CASSSAGGPRTDTQYF.

The count of this clone is one. The CDR3 bases are TGTGCCAGCAGCTGGGGGGTAGCGGGGACTAGCACAGATACGCAGTATTTT. Amino acid sequence: CASSWGVAGTSTDTQYF. The rearrangement links TRBV7-2 to TRBJ2-3; 8 nucleotides agree with TRBD2. J gave up 0 bases and V 4 bases, and 9 bases lay outside the gene matches. Germline CDR1 reads SGHTA; CDR2 reads FQGNSA. The CDR3 is 17 amino acids.

The chain uses TRBV9 and TRBJ1-3, with a tentative D call TRBD1 (6 bases). Germline V gene lookup returns CDR1 SGDLS and CDR2 YYNGEE. The CDR3 spans 15 residues. V lost 0 bases and J 8 bases, leaving 15 bases between the germline ends. CDR3 DNA: TGTGCCAGCAGCGTAGGCCCAGGGGTTAAGGACACCATATATTTT. It codes for CASSVGPGVKDTIYF.

The chain links TRBV19 to TRBJ1-1; D gene unclear. Germline loops: CDR1 LNHDA, CDR2 SQIVND (reference sequence). The CDR3 contains 13 residues. V dropped 7 bases and J dropped 6 bases, with 15 bases sitting between them. The CDR3 loop reads CASTPRGLAEAFF. DNA for the CDR3: TGTGCCAGTACCCCTCGCGGGCTCGCTGAAGCTTTCTTT.

The rearrangement joins TRBV19 to TRBJ2-7, with a weak D call TRBD1 (5 bases). CDR1 and CDR2 from the germline V gene are LNHDA and SQIVND (reference sequence). The CDR3 is 15 amino acids. Here the CDR3 reads CVKHRGKVSPREQYF. CDR3 coding DNA: TGTGTAAAACATAGGGGTAAGGTCTCCCCGCGGGAGCAGTACTTC.

The rearrangement uses TRBV6-5 and TRBJ1-5; D gene unclear. CDR3 length equals 13 residues. Germline V lookup: CDR1 MNHEY, CDR2 SVGAGI. Trimming took 6 bases from V and 6 from J, leaving 12 bases between them. The CDR3 DNA follows: TGTGCCAGCAGGATTGAGACGGGTCAGCCCCAGCATTTT. Its translation is CASRIETGQPQHF.

The chain employs TRBV7-9 and TRBJ1-1; TRBD1 might be the D (5 bases). In germline, CDR1 is SEHNR, CDR2 FQNEAQ (reference sequence). V shed 6 bases and J shed 6 bases, with 14 bases lying between them. CDR3 length: 13 residues. This CDR3 reads CASSRRGISEAFF. The CDR3 nucleotides are TGTGCCAGCAGTCGAAGGGGTATTTCTGAAGCTTTCTTT.

The rearrangement joins TRBV5-4 to TRBJ2-1; 9 bases match TRBD2. V dropped 9 bases and J dropped 3; count of bases not matched to a gene: 10. The germline V gene has CDR1 SGHNT and CDR2 YYREEE (reference sequence). CDR3 length: 15 amino acids. The CDR3 sequence: CATKRAGGRYNEQFF. The CDR3 DNA sequence: TGTGCCACCAAACGAGCGGGGGGCCGCTACAATGAGCAGTTCTTC.

The rearrangement joins TRBV7-2 to TRBJ2-6; the D is unclear. Between the trimmed V and J ends, which lost 3 bases and 8 bases, there was a span of 8 bases. The CDR3 contains 13 residues. CDR1 and CDR2 from the germline V gene are SGHTA and FQGNSA. The chain's CDR3 is CASSFIASNVLTF. The CDR3, as DNA: TGTGCCAGCAGCTTTATAGCTTCCAACGTCCTGACTTTC.

The chain carries TRBV28 and TRBJ1-2, with 8 bases lining up with TRBD1. This CDR3 comprises 16 residues. The germline V gene encodes CDR1 MDHEN and CDR2 SYDVKM. The junction had 12 bases not matched to a gene; V was cut back by 7 bases and J by 2 bases. CDR3 DNA: TGTGCCAGCACACAACGACTGACAGGGGTGAACTATGGCTACACCTTC. It translates to CASTQRLTGVNYGYTF.

This chain connects TRBV7-3 to TRBJ2-2, with TRBD1 matching over 8 bases. There are 18 residues in the CDR3. From germline, CDR1 is SGHTA and CDR2 FQGTGA. With V trimmed by 1 base and J by 1 base, 8 bases remained unmatched. The CDR3 nucleotides are TGTGCCAGCAGCTTAATAGGGGGCGGGACAGGGAACACCGGGGAGCTGTTTTTT. Amino acid sequence: CASSLIGGGTGNTGELFF.